This entry concerns a single T cell receptor beta chain. V gave up 0 bases and J gave up 0 bases, with 7 bases separating them. Germline V lookup: CDR1 MNHNS, CDR2 SASEGT. The CDR3 sequence is 15 residues long. The data originate from a study of blood T cell repertoires in COVID-19. Here immunoSEQ multiplex PCR was the method, and the copy in TCRdb shows in-frame clones only, minus some. The repertoire consists of fewer than 250,000 clones, with 75% to 85% occurring once and the leading ten covering about a sixth. Recruits, aged roughly 18 to 95 years, lived in 25 or so US areas. The study assigned cohorts using participant-reported clinical history.

This sequence was found in a woman between 45 and 65 years old with acute COVID-19. V and J are TRBV6-1 and TRBJ2-3; no clear D gene. Material: PBMCs or T cells enriched from blood (not recorded which). The DNA for the CDR3 is TGTGCCAGCAGTGAAGCCCCAGGTAGCACAGATACGCAGTATTTT. This translates into CASSEAPGSTDTQYF.